A single sample gave rise to the 2 T cell receptor beta chains below, sequenced in a study of blood T cell repertoires in COVID-19. TCRdb's table, derived via immunoSEQ multiplex PCR, lists solely in-frame clones and lacks some. Seen here are about 280,000 clones, about 90% observed once, and the top ten hold 2% to 2.5%. The sequenced sample consisted of peripheral blood. The receptors were gathered from a woman under 40 who had recovered from COVID-19.

The rearrangement joins TRBV6-6 to TRBJ2-7, with D unresolved. The V end was cut by 2 bases, the J end by 3 bases, with 8 bases between. Germline CDR1 is MNHNY and CDR2 is SVGAGI (reference sequence). The CDR3 length is 13 residues. CDR3 region: CASSYTRYYEQYF. As DNA, the CDR3 is TGTGCCAGCAGTTACACTCGCTACTACGAGCAGTACTTC.

This clone showed up just a few times. The chain joins TRBV4-1 to TRBJ2-7, with a weak D call TRBD1 (6 bases). The CDR3 runs 12 residues. The V end was cut by 2 bases, the J end by 6 bases, with 8 bases between. Germline V gene data show CDR1 as MGHRA and CDR2 as YSYEKL. CDR3 sequence reads: CASSQLGGEQYF. The CDR3 bases are TGCGCCAGCAGCCAATTAGGGGGCGAGCAGTACTTC.